Each of the 30 T cell receptor beta chains below was sequenced from the same sample in a study of shared clonotypes between healthy human individuals. Repertoires were generated with immunoSEQ multiplex PCR, while TCRdb's copy carries only in-frame clones and drops some. The sample carries a few hundred thousand clones, less than 98% recorded once. Sequences were obtained from naive CD4+ T cells sorted from blood. The subset: CD45RA+ positively selected. These receptors were obtained from a woman aged 30 to 39 in good health.

This chain links TRBV18 with TRBJ2-5; 8 nucleotides match TRBD2. Germline trimming cut 2 bases from V and 11 bases from J; bases unmatched to any gene: 16. This CDR3 has 16 amino acids. Germline lookup yields CDR1 KGHSH and CDR2 LQKENI. CDR3 in DNA: TGTGCCAGCTCACCATTGGAGGTAGCGGGATCGGGAGAGCAGTACTTC. It encodes CASSPLEVAGSGEQYF. Supplemented by reference TRBV18 and TRBJ2-5, the full variable domain reads NAGVMQNPRHLVRRRGQEARLRCSPMKGHSHVYWYRQLPEEGLKFMVYLQKENIIDESGMPKERFSAEFPKEGPSILRIQQVVRGDSAAYFCASSPLEVAGSGEQYFGPGTRLLVL.

Turning to this clone: Other DNA sequences in this specimen translate into the identical CDR3. This rearrangement joins TRBV5-1 to TRBJ2-1; D remains ambiguous. CDR1 and CDR2 from the germline V gene are SGHRS and YFSETQ. The ends were cut back, 2 bases at V and 5 bases at J, with 2 bases in the middle. The CDR3 is made up of 11 amino acids. The CDR3 nucleotides read TGCGCCAGCAGCTTTGACAATGAGCAGTTCTTC. Its protein product is CASSFDNEQFF.

This clone was seen only a few times. This chain connects TRBV4-1 to TRBJ2-3; D ambiguous. This CDR3 comprises 16 residues. Germline lookup yields CDR1 MGHRA and CDR2 YSYEKL. The V end lost 0 bases, the J end lost 0 bases, and 10 bases lay between the germline ends. In nucleotides, the CDR3 is TGCGCCAGCAGCCAAGATCCAAGGGCCAGCACAGATACGCAGTATTTT. It translates to CASSQDPRASTDTQYF.

V usage is TRBV28 and J usage is TRBJ2-7, with 10 bases that match TRBD2. The germline gives CDR1 MDHEN, CDR2 SYDVKM. The length of the CDR3 is 15 residues. The V and J ends lost 5 bases and 0 bases, in that order; junction bases with no gene match: 4. The CDR3 reads CASSVAGGSSYEQYF. The CDR3 coding sequence is TGTGCCAGCAGTGTAGCGGGAGGAAGCTCCTACGAGCAGTACTTC.

The CDR3 DNA reads as TGTGCCAGCGGCCTACAGGGAGTGACTGAAGCTTTCTTT. Translated: CASGLQGVTEAFF. The chain combines TRBV11-2 with TRBJ1-1, with a possible D match to TRBD1 (6 bases). The CDR3 is made up of 13 amino acids. Trimming pared 8 bases from V and 5 bases from J, leaving 15 bases between. CDR1 SGHAT and CDR2 FQNNGV come from the germline V gene. The full variable domain, in which reference TRBV11-2 and TRBJ1-1 provide the parts outside the CDR3, is EAGVAQSPRYKIIEKRQSVAFWCNPISGHATLYWYQQILGQGPKLLIQFQNNGVVDDSQLPKDRFSAERLKGVDSTLKIQPAKLEDSAVYLCASGLQGVTEAFFGQGTRLTVV.

The table lists this clone with a count of one. The rearrangement links TRBV28 to TRBJ1-1, with D perhaps TRBD1 (5 bases). Germline CDR1 is MDHEN and CDR2 is SYDVKM. The CDR3 length is 15 residues. Trimming removed 1 base from V and 2 bases from J, with 11 bases in between. The CDR3 region is CASSLSIDSNTEAFF. In DNA, the CDR3 is TGTGCCAGCAGTTTATCCATTGACAGCAACACTGAAGCTTTCTTT.

J is TRBJ2-2 and V is TRBV9, with no clear D. From germline, CDR1 is SGDLS and CDR2 YYNGEE. Deletions cut 2 bases from V and 7 bases from J, with 12 bases between. CDR3 length equals 14 residues. CDR3 bases: TGTGCCAGCAGCGTTCATCGGCTCAGCGGGGAGCTGTTTTTT. Translation gives CASSVHRLSGELFF. Full variable domain (remainder filled in from reference TRBV9 and TRBJ2-2): DSGVTQTPKHLITATGQRVTLRCSPRSGDLSVYWYQQSLDQGLQFLIQYYNGEERAKGNILERFSAQQFPDLHSELNLSSLELGDSALYFCASSVHRLSGELFFGEGSRLTVL.

The gene calls are TRBV5-5 and TRBJ2-7; D uncertain. The CDR3 sequence is 14 residues long. V lost 0 bases to trimming and J lost 2 bases, with 9 bases between them. The germline V gene encodes CDR1 SGHKS and CDR2 YYEKEE (reference sequence). CDR3 protein: CASSLALRAYEQYF. CDR3 sequence (DNA): TGTGCCAGCAGCTTGGCCCTCAGAGCCTACGAGCAGTACTTC. The entire variable domain, with the rest obtained from reference TRBV5-5 and TRBJ2-7, is as follows: DAGVTQSPTHLIKTRGQQVTLRCSPISGHKSVSWYQQVLGQGPQFIFQYYEKEERGRGNFPDRFSARQFPNYSSELNVNALLLGDSALYLCASSLALRAYEQYFGPGTRLTVT.

The CDR3 bases are TGTGCCAGCAGCTTCGGGGACAGGGAGAGTAAGGGCTACACCTTC. Translation: CASSFGDRESKGYTF. This chain joins TRBV7-9 and TRBJ1-2; TRBD1 matches 9 bases. CDR1 and CDR2 from the germline V gene are SEHNR and FQNEAQ (reference sequence). This CDR3 has 15 residues. V shed 3 bases and J 8 bases; nucleotides not matched to a gene: 10.

This chain connects TRBV19 to TRBJ2-2, with 11 bases matching TRBD1. Looked up from germline, CDR1 is LNHDA and CDR2 is SQIVND (reference sequence). Trimming cost V 10 bases and J 6 bases; bases outside gene matches: 7. The CDR3 has 14 residues. The CDR3 sequence: CATTDRGLSGELFF. DNA for the CDR3: TGTGCCACCACGGACAGGGGGCTTTCCGGGGAGCTGTTTTTT. The full variable domain, its missing parts supplied by reference TRBV19 and TRBJ2-2, is DGGITQSPKYLFRKEGQNVTLSCEQNLNHDAMYWYRQDPGQGLRLIYYSQIVNDFQKGDIAEGYSVSREKKESFPLTVTSAQKNPTAFYLCATTDRGLSGELFFGEGSRLTVL.

This clone was seen only once. The chain employs TRBV11-2 and TRBJ1-2; TRBD1 aligns across 11 bases. Trimming at V came to 5 bases and at J to 5 bases, leaving 4 bases not matched to a gene. This CDR3 has 14 residues. Looked up from germline, CDR1 is SGHAT and CDR2 is FQNNGV. CDR3 in amino acids: CASSRWDRGYGYTF. The CDR3 DNA reads TGTGCCAGCAGCCGATGGGACAGGGGGTATGGCTACACCTTC.

The V call is TRBV5-1, the J call TRBJ2-5; possible D gene TRBD1, 6 bases. The J call is doubtful: the DNA matches TRBJ2-7 better. The germline gives CDR1 SGHRS, CDR2 YFSETQ. This CDR3 is 17 amino acids long. The CDR3 DNA follows: TGCGCCAGCAGCTTGGCCCCAGGAAAGGGGGAATCGTACGAGCAGTACTTC. It translates to CASSLAPGKGESYEQYF.

This clone was seen a single time. V gene TRBV7-2 combines with J gene TRBJ2-1, with unresolved D. The CDR3 contains 13 residues. V was clipped by 4 bases and J by 9 bases, with 13 bases between them. In germline, CDR1 is SGHTA, CDR2 FQGNSA. CDR3 nucleotides: TGTGCCAGCAGCTCCGTATCTACTGGTGAGCAGTTCTTC. Amino acids: CASSSVSTGEQFF.

The chain combines TRBV20-1 with TRBJ2-5; D gene uncertain. This CDR3 contains 11 residues. The germline V and J ends were trimmed by 5 bases and 5 bases, with 9 bases remaining between them. From germline, CDR1 is DFQATT and CDR2 SNEGSKA (reference sequence). Here the CDR3 DNA reads TGCAGTGCTCATATGGGGGAGACCCAGTACTTC. Residues: CSAHMGETQYF.

Regarding this clone: One junction end disagrees with the germline gene, perhaps due to a read error. This sequence joins TRBV4-2 and TRBJ1-3; a weak D match, TRBD1 (5 bases). The CDR3 length is 15 residues. Germline V gives CDR1 LGHNA, CDR2 YNFKEQ. CDR3 sequence: CASGQGRSSGNTIYF. In DNA form, the CDR3 reads TGTGCCAGCGGCCAGGGTCGGAGCTCTGGAAACACCATATATTTT.

This chain connects TRBV18 to TRBJ1-2; 9 nucleotides align to TRBD1. The CDR3 is 17 amino acids. Looked up from germline, CDR1 is KGHSH and CDR2 is LQKENI. V lost 3 bases, J lost 4 bases, and 12 bases stayed unmatched. The CDR3 is CASSPKAGQGGFYGYTF. CDR3 DNA sequence: TGTGCCAGCTCACCGAAGGCGGGACAGGGCGGATTCTATGGCTACACCTTC.

V and J are TRBV5-1 and TRBJ2-7; D is ambiguous. This CDR3 comprises 14 residues. From germline, CDR1 is SGHRS and CDR2 YFSETQ. Trimming removed 0 bases at V and 1 base at J, with 8 bases between. The CDR3 sequence is CASSLEISSYEQYF. The CDR3 region has the DNA TGCGCCAGCAGCTTGGAAATAAGTTCCTACGAGCAGTACTTC.

The rearrangement joins TRBV19 to TRBJ2-1, with unresolved D. The CDR3 sequence is 12 residues long. V lost 5 bases and J lost 7, with 9 bases in between. CDR1 and CDR2 (germline): LNHDA, SQIVND (reference sequence). The CDR3 here is CASSLAWNEQFF. CDR3 nucleotide sequence: TGTGCCAGTAGTTTAGCTTGGAATGAGCAGTTCTTC. Full variable domain (rest looked up from reference TRBV19 and TRBJ2-1): DGGITQSPKYLFRKEGQNVTLSCEQNLNHDAMYWYRQDPGQGLRLIYYSQIVNDFQKGDIAEGYSVSREKKESFPLTVTSAQKNPTAFYLCASSLAWNEQFFGPGTRLTVL.

The V and J genes are TRBV27 and TRBJ2-1; 10 bases line up with TRBD2. Germline V gene data show CDR1 as MNHEY and CDR2 as SMNVEV (reference sequence). The CDR3 has 17 amino acids. The junction had 9 bases not matched to a gene; V was cut back by 1 base and J by 6 bases. CDR3 nucleotides: TGTGCCAGCAGTTTATTCAAGGGGACTAGCGAGATCAATGAGCAGTTCTTC. Its protein is CASSLFKGTSEINEQFF.

The count of this clone is one. The chain employs TRBV5-1 and TRBJ2-4; 7 nucleotides match TRBD2. Germline V CDR1 and CDR2: SGHRS, YFSETQ. This CDR3 is built from 14 residues. The trim removed 4 bases at V and 9 bases at J, leaving 10 bases unmatched. CDR3 in amino acids: CASSPLRGNGIQYF. The CDR3, as DNA: TGCGCCAGCAGCCCGCTGCGGGGGAATGGCATTCAGTACTTC.

The chain employs TRBV28 and TRBJ1-5; D is possibly TRBD1 (6 bases). The CDR3 extends over 17 amino acids. CDR1 is MDHEN and CDR2 is SYDVKM in the germline V gene. The ends were cut back, 5 bases at V and 0 bases at J, with 17 bases in the middle. The CDR3 spells CASSPVGGGSSNQPQHF. The CDR3 coding sequence is TGTGCCAGCAGTCCTGTCGGAGGGGGGTCTAGCAATCAGCCCCAGCATTTT.

The chain joins TRBV7-3 to TRBJ2-1, with 9 nucleotides matching TRBD1. This CDR3 has 14 residues. Trimming at V came to 6 bases and at J to 3 bases, leaving 3 bases not matched to a gene. Germline CDR1 SGHTA, CDR2 FQGTGA. The CDR3 DNA reads TGTGCCAGCAGTCCGGGACAGGGCTACAATGAGCAGTTCTTC. Protein product: CASSPGQGYNEQFF.

The chain employs TRBV18 and TRBJ2-7; 7 bases line up with TRBD2. This CDR3 has 14 residues. Germline CDR1 and CDR2: KGHSH and LQKENI. Trimming cost V 0 bases and J 4 bases; bases outside gene matches: 3. CDR3 amino acids: CASSPPPSGYEQYF. The CDR3 nucleotides read TGTGCCAGCTCACCACCCCCTAGCGGTTACGAGCAGTACTTC.

This clone has only one observation. The V and J genes are TRBV28 and TRBJ1-1; the D is unclear. Trimming took off 6 bases at V and 5 bases at J, with 16 bases between the two ends. Germline V gene lookup returns CDR1 MDHEN and CDR2 SYDVKM. The CDR3 spans 14 residues. CDR3 bases: TGTGCCAGCAGCCCGGGGTTAGGTGGGACTGAAGCTTTCTTT. This sequence encodes CASSPGLGGTEAFF.

The chain links TRBV6-1 to TRBJ2-3; 9 nucleotides line up with TRBD1. After removal of 3 bases from V and 2 bases from J, the junction contained 3 bases not matched to a gene. The CDR3 is 15 residues long. The germline gives CDR1 MNHNS, CDR2 SASEGT. This chain's CDR3 is CASSDRDRVTDTQYF. Here the CDR3 DNA reads TGTGCCAGCAGTGATCGGGACAGGGTCACAGATACGCAGTATTTT.

This chain uses TRBV7-9 with TRBJ1-2; TRBD1 might be the D (6 bases). This CDR3 contains 17 residues. V was trimmed by 5 bases and J by 4 bases, leaving 23 bases between them. Looked up from germline, CDR1 is SEHNR and CDR2 is FQNEAQ (reference sequence). The chain's CDR3 is CASSPEGRGAPGYGYTF. CDR3 DNA sequence: TGTGCCAGCAGCCCCGAAGGCAGGGGCGCACCGGGCTATGGCTACACCTTC.

CDR3 protein: CAISESRENEQFF. CDR3 in DNA: TGTGCCATCAGTGAGTCTCGTGAAAATGAGCAGTTCTTC. The chain couples TRBV10-3 to TRBJ2-1; unclear D gene. The CDR3 spans 13 residues. Per the germline V gene, CDR1 is ENHRY and CDR2 is SYGVKD. V shed 0 bases and J shed 7 bases, with 7 bases lying between them.

The chain employs TRBV11-2 and TRBJ2-7; 7 nucleotides line up with TRBD2. CDR1 is SGHAT, CDR2 FQNNGV, per germline. CDR3 size: 14 residues. Germline trimming cut 0 bases from V and 3 bases from J; bases unmatched to any gene: 2. The CDR3 sequence is CASSLEQRGYEQYF. The CDR3 coding sequence is TGTGCCAGCAGCTTAGAGCAGCGGGGCTACGAGCAGTACTTC.

The rearrangement links TRBV5-1 to TRBJ2-7; 8 bases line up with TRBD1. The CDR3 is 15 amino acids. Germline CDR1 reads SGHRS; CDR2 reads YFSETQ. V shed 4 bases, J shed 5 bases, and the junction held 11 bases outside the gene matches. The CDR3 nucleotides are TGCGCCAGCAGCAAGACAGGACAGGGTCTGCACGAGCAGTACTTC. It is translated as CASSKTGQGLHEQYF. Based on the CDR3 plus reference TRBV5-1 and TRBJ2-7, the full variable domain is KAGVTQTPRYLIKTRGQQVTLSCSPISGHRSVSWYQQTPGQGLQFLFEYFSETQRNKGNFPGRFSGRQFSNSRSEMNVSTLELGDSALYLCASSKTGQGLHEQYFGPGTRLTVT.

This chain connects TRBV6-5 to TRBJ2-5; TRBD1 aligns across 9 bases. Losses at the gene ends were 0 bases for V and 11 bases for J; bases not matched to a gene: 10. CDR3 length: 15 residues. Looked up from germline, CDR1 is MNHEY and CDR2 is SVGAGI. The DNA of the CDR3 is TGTGCCAGCAGTTACTCAGCGGGACAGGGTAAAGAGCAGTACTTC. Its protein product is CASSYSAGQGKEQYF.